These T cell receptor beta chains were read from a single sample in a study of vaccination and CD4 T cells after COVID-19. No antigens are known for them. TCRdb ran MiXCR on the PCR reads and lists one entry per CDR3 protein. The sample lists about 6,900 distinct CDR3 sequences; about 35% were seen once. The sample comprised CD4+ T cells from blood, cultured in vitro. All receptors derive from a human donor in good health. The conserved cysteine and the conserved F or W are not part of the CDR3 here. A clone size is listed for some rows: how often the clone was seen (once, few, many), or a class if it is expanded.

clone_size,j_call,cdr3_length,v_call,cdr3_aa
few,TRBJ1-1,11,TRBV7-2,ASSWTTGTEAF
few,TRBJ1-5,13,TRBV6-1,ASRSPTGFNQPQH
few,TRBJ2-3,13,TRBV29-1,SVEGTSGVTDTQY
few,TRBJ1-2,10,TRBV20-1,SAPESGLAYT
-,TRBJ1-2,12,TRBV27,ASSRTGGVYGYT
-,TRBJ2-1,13,TRBV15,ATSSGSGLYNEQF
-,TRBJ1-5,13,TRBV12-3/TRBV12-4,ASKFRGDSNQPQH
-,TRBJ1-5,11,TRBV20-1,SASRDSNQPQH
-,TRBJ2-3,13,TRBV28,ASSFSGTSTDTQY
few,TRBJ1-5,15,TRBV7-8,ASSPGQGTYSNQPQH
-,TRBJ2-1,16,TRBV7-2,ASSLAYPGASGGNEQF
few,TRBJ2-2,12,TRBV6-5,ASSYSPGAGELF
few,TRBJ2-5,13,TRBV20-1,SAKASGRARETQY
-,TRBJ1-5,13,TRBV20-1,SARATGTGDQPQH
-,TRBJ2-3,15,TRBV29-1,SVGTSGPWGRADTQY
few,TRBJ1-1,13,TRBV5-1,ASSFTGVSNTEAF
few,TRBJ2-2,11,TRBV20-1,SAHRDNTGELF
-,TRBJ2-7,13,TRBV20-1,SASGLAGSSYEQY
-,TRBJ2-2,15,TRBV24-1,ATSDPRQGVNTGELF
-,TRBJ2-1,12,TRBV7-3,ASSVFSGPNEQF
medium-sized,TRBJ1-1,11,TRBV24-1,ATSDAPNTEAF
-,TRBJ2-7,14,TRBV7-2,ASTPGLQGGTYEQY
few,TRBJ1-2,10,TRBV19,ASKPGDYGYT
few,TRBJ2-3,12,TRBV5-4,ASSLVTNRDTQY
few,TRBJ1-1,11,TRBV10-3,AISESTNTEAF
few,TRBJ1-2,20,TRBV21-1,ASSKDRWSTPMKTPANYGYT
-,TRBJ2-5,16,TRBV27,ASSLSASGRAVMRTQY
few,TRBJ1-5,12,TRBV6-2/TRBV6-3,ASDSGRSPQPQH
-,TRBJ1-1,12,TRBV6-2/TRBV6-3,ASSLTVLHTEAF
few,TRBJ2-3,12,TRBV6-4,ASSEGQGTDTQY
-,TRBJ2-5,14,TRBV30,AWSVLRTQLGETQY
-,TRBJ2-5,13,TRBV7-2,ASSTLTSGEETQY
-,TRBJ1-4,10,TRBV7-9,ASSLSNEKLF
-,TRBJ1-1,13,TRBV10-1,ASPNRDRGNTEAF
-,TRBJ1-5,13,TRBV6-1,ASSRRGGEGRAQH
-,TRBJ2-5,12,TRBV7-9,ASSREVYQETQY
few,TRBJ2-7,8,TRBV7-3,ATPFLGQY
few,TRBJ2-7,12,TRBV20-1,SARGLEGTYEQY
-,TRBJ2-4,12,TRBV20-1,SARDPYSENIQY
few,TRBJ1-1,11,TRBV28,ASSLDRNTEAF
-,TRBJ2-1,14,TRBV19,ASSIGLAGLYNEQF
-,TRBJ1-1,10,TRBV18,ASSPPLGEAF
-,TRBJ1-5,12,TRBV12-3/TRBV12-4,ASSLDRVNQPQH
few,TRBJ1-2,12,TRBV15,ATSKTNRGYGYT
-,TRBJ2-1,13,TRBV9,ASSAQGLADNEQF
-,TRBJ2-7,10,TRBV28,ASSLPSYEQY
few,TRBJ2-3,12,TRBV7-3,ASSQNDRTDTQY
-,TRBJ1-1,10,TRBV7-9,ASSILNTEAF
-,TRBJ2-7,12,TRBV11-1,ASSLRAAAYEQY
few,TRBJ1-2,13,TRBV6-5,ASSYDRDGYYGYT
-,TRBJ1-4,12,TRBV28,ASSLGGRGEKLF
-,TRBJ1-5,11,TRBV28,ASSYRGYQPQH
few,TRBJ2-1,10,TRBV6-2/TRBV6-3,ASSVEANEQF